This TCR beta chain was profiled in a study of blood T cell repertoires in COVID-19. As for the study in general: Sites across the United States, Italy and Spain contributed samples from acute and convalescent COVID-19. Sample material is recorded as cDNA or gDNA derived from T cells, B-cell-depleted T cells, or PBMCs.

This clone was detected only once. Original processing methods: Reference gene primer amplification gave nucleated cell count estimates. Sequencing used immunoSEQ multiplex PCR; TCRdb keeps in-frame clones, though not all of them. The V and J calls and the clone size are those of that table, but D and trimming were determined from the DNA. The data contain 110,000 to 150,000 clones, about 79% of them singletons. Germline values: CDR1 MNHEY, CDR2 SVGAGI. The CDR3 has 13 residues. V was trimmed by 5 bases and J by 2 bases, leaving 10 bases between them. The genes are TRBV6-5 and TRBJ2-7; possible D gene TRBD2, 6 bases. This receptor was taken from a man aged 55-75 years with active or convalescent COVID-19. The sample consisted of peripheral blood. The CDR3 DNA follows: TGTGCCAGCAGTAGGGAGGCTGCCTACGAGCAGTACGTC. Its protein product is CASSREAAYEQYV.